This T cell receptor (beta chain) came from a study of T cell responses to AZD1222 COVID-19 vaccine. Assay: immunoSEQ multiplex PCR; the TCRdb copy retains only in-frame clones and omits some. The sample holds about 110,000 clones, approximately 96% seen once. This sequence originates from an adult in good health. The sequencing here drew on peripheral blood, taken on day 0 of AZD1222 vaccination.

The CDR3 loop reads CAITRRDGTEAFF. CDR3 in DNA: TGTGCCATCACTCGACGGGACGGCACTGAAGCTTTCTTT. V gene TRBV27 combines with J gene TRBJ1-1; D is perhaps TRBD1 (5 bases). Germline lookup yields CDR1 MNHEY and CDR2 SMNVEV (reference sequence). The CDR3 is 13 residues long. V gave up 10 bases and J gave up 4 bases, with 16 bases separating them.